The source of this T cell receptor beta chain is a study of blood T cell repertoires in COVID-19. At the level of the study: Donors in the United States, Italy and Spain gave samples during acute or convalescent COVID-19.

V dropped 3 bases and J dropped 4 bases, with 18 bases sitting between them. Germline V gene lookup returns CDR1 SGDLS and CDR2 YYNGEE. The CDR3 is made up of 16 amino acids. This table comes from immunoSEQ multiplex PCR, and its TCRdb copy is limited to in-frame clones, with some not included. The table lists roughly 250,000 clones, 65% to 85% of them singletons. Sequencing used peripheral blood. This chain joins TRBV9 and TRBJ2-3; a weak D match, TRBD2 (7 bases). The sequence was collected from a woman in her 40s with active or convalescent COVID-19. CDR3 sequence reads: CASSDPRGGEADTQYF. As DNA, the CDR3 is TGTGCCAGCAGCGACCCAAGAGGGGGGGAGGCAGATACGCAGTATTTT.